This T cell receptor beta chain was identified in a study of T cell clonality in common variable immunodeficiency. This clone was seen ten or more times. The antigen remains unidentified. The read ends 3 residues shy of where the CDR3 ends; the end is completed using the germline J gene. Both groups were predominantly of Caucasian heritage. Points from the study as a whole: Fewer TCRbeta clones were shared among CVID subjects than controls. CVID subjects showed higher TCRbeta clonality than healthy controls.

CVID and control samples used equivalent genomic DNA input. Profiled with immunoSEQ multiplex PCR; TCRdb holds only in-frame clones, not every one. The record shows tens of thousands of clones for this sample, with no singletons present. The germline gives CDR1 DFQATT, CDR2 SNEGSKA (reference sequence). CDR3 length: 15 residues. Trimming left V 6 bases short and J 9 bases short, with 24 bases between. This TCR came from a person between 18 and 75 years old in good health. The rearrangement joins TRBV20-1 to TRBJ2-1; D perhaps matches TRBD2 (5 bases). The material sequenced was peripheral blood mononuclear cells. Incomplete CDR3 DNA: TGCAGTGCCCGGACTTCGTGGCCTCGCAGTATTGAG. Protein: CSARTSWPRSIE. The whole CDR3 is CSARTSWPRSIEQFF.